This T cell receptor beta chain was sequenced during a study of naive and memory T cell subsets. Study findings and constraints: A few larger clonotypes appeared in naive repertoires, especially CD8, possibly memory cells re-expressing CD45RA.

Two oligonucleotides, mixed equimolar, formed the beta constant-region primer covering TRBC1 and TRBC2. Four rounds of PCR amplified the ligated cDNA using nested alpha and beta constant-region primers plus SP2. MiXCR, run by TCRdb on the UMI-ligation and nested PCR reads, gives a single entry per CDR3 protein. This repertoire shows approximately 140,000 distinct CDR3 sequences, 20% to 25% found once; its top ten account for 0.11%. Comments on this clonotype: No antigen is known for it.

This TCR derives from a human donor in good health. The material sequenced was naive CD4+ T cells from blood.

This CDR3 reads CASSALGSRNQPQHF. As DNA, the CDR3 is TGTGCCAGCAGTGCCCTGGGCTCCCGCAATCAGCCCCAGCATTTT. The V and J genes are TRBV6-2 or TRBV6-3 and TRBJ1-5; D gene ambiguous. The CDR3 is 15 amino acids. The V end was cut by 5 bases, the J end by 2 bases, with 13 bases between. Germline lookup yields CDR1 MNHEY and CDR2 SVGEGT.